This TCR beta chain was captured in a study of CD8 T cells in Susac syndrome. Concerning this clonotype itself: The antigen is unknown.

Overall study results and limits: Acknowledgment was made by the study that its TCR sequencing and HLA analysis involved a relatively small number of individuals.

Reverse transcription used roughly 0.45 to 1 ug RNA and random hexamers. Amplification of TCR beta CDR3 across 54 Vbeta and 13 Jbeta was performed with immunoSEQ multiplex PCR. TCRdb re-called the immunoSEQ multiplex PCR reads with MiXCR, one entry per CDR3 protein. Among roughly 250,000 distinct CDR3 sequences listed, 90% to 96% were seen once. TCR beta sequences were obtained from blood CD8+ and CD4+ T cells. Recently defined diagnostic criteria classed the Susac syndrome patients as definite or probable. The receptor comes from a human donor with Susac syndrome. Specimen: CD4+ T cells from PBMCs.

This CDR3 is CASSPRENNYGYTF. In nucleotides, the CDR3 is TGTGCCAGCAGCCCCAGGGAGAATAACTATGGCTACACCTTC. V gene TRBV7-9 combines with J gene TRBJ1-2, with D possibly TRBD1 on 5 matching bases. The germline gives CDR1 SEHNR, CDR2 FQNEAQ (reference sequence). The V end was cut by 5 bases, the J end by 1 base, with 11 bases between. This CDR3 has 14 amino acids.